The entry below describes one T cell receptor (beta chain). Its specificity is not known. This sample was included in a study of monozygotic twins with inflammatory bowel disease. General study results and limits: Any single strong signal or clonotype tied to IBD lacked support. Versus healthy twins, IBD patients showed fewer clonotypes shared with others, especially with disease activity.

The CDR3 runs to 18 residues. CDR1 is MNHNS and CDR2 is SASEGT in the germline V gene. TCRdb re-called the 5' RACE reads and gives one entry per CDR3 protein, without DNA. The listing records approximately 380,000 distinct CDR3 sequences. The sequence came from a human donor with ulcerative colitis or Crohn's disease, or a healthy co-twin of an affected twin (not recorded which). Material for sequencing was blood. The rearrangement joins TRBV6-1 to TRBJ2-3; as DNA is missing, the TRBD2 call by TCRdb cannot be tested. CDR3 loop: CASSTRGTSGGGRDTQYF.